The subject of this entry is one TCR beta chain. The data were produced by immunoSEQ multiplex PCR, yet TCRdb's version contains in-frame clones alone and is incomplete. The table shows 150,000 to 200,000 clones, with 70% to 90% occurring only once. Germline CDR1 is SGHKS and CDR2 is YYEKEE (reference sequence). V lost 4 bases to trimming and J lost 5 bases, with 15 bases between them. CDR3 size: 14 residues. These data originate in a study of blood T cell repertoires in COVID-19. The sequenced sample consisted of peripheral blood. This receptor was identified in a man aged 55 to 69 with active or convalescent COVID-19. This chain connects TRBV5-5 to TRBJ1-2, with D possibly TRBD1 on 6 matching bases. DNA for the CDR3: TGTGCCAGCAGCCCCTTCGGGGGGCTGTATGGCTACACCTTC. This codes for CASSPFGGLYGYTF. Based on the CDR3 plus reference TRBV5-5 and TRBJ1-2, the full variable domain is DAGVTQSPTHLIKTRGQQVTLRCSPISGHKSVSWYQQVLGQGPQFIFQYYEKEERGRGNFPDRFSARQFPNYSSELNVNALLLGDSALYLCASSPFGGLYGYTFGSGTRLTVV.